What follows are 5 T cell receptor beta chains derived from one specimen sequenced in a study of response to subunit inactivated influenza vaccine. MiXCR was run by TCRdb on the RT-PCR reads, yielding one entry per CDR3 protein. The sample consists of 650,000 to 800,000 distinct CDR3 sequences, around 14% of them appearing once. Sample: PBMCs from blood, taken 14 to 15 days before vaccination. These receptors originate from a man in his forties or fifties who received an inactivated influenza vaccine.

Details on this clonotype: One junction end disagrees with the germline gene, perhaps due to a read error. This chain connects TRBV27 to TRBJ2-6, with 14 bases matching TRBD2. CDR1 MNHEY and CDR2 SMNVEV come from the germline V gene (reference sequence). The CDR3 is 18 amino acids. For the CDR3, the DNA is TGTGACAGCAGTTCGTCGACTAGCGGGAGGGCTGGGGCCAACGTCCTGACTTTC. This sequence encodes CDSSSSTSGRAGANVLTF.

J is TRBJ2-7 and V is TRBV6-1, with 9 bases matching TRBD1. Germline lookup yields CDR1 MNHNS and CDR2 SASEGT. The CDR3 covers 14 residues. Trimming took 6 bases from V and 3 from J; bases not matched to a gene: 6. The CDR3 DNA reads TGTGCCAGCAGACCCGGACAGGGGATCTACGAGCAGTACTTC. It is translated as CASRPGQGIYEQYF.

This clonotype was seen a handful of times. V gene TRBV4-2 combines with J gene TRBJ2-3; no firm D call. V lost 0 bases, J lost 4 bases, and 20 bases lay in between. In germline, CDR1 is LGHNA, CDR2 YNFKEQ. The CDR3 length is 18 residues. The CDR3, as DNA: TGTGCCAGCAGCCAAGATACCTTTAAGCGCGGACGGGCAGATACGCAGTATTTT. Translation gives CASSQDTFKRGRADTQYF.

This rearrangement joins TRBV6-2 or TRBV6-3 to TRBJ2-2, with a weak D call TRBD1 (5 bases). The germline CDR1 and CDR2 sequences are MNHEY and SVGEGT. Trimming stripped 1 base from V and 12 bases from J, with 9 bases between. CDR3 size: 12 residues. CDR3 coding DNA: TGTGCCAGCAGTTACTACCCAGGGCAGCTGTTTTTT. Translated: CASSYYPGQLFF.

This clonotype has a handful of counts. V and J are TRBV7-3 and TRBJ2-2; 11 nucleotides match TRBD2. The CDR3 sequence is 16 residues long. The trim removed 4 bases at V and 6 bases at J, leaving 7 bases unmatched. Germline V gives CDR1 SGHTA, CDR2 FQGTGA. The CDR3 region is CASSSNSGRAPGELFF. The CDR3 DNA sequence: TGTGCCAGCAGCTCTAATAGCGGGAGGGCCCCCGGGGAGCTGTTTTTT.